Below, 29 T cell receptor beta chains from the same sample are listed, as sequenced in a study of blood T cell repertoires in COVID-19. The repertoire was sequenced with immunoSEQ multiplex PCR; TCRdb's copy has only in-frame clones and lacks some. The sample contains 110,000 to 150,000 clones, under 90% of which appear only once. The sample was peripheral blood. All receptors derive from a man in his 70s who had recovered from COVID-19.

J is TRBJ2-5 and V is TRBV5-1; 7 nucleotides match TRBD1. This CDR3 has 14 residues. V trimming: 5 bases; J trimming: 2 bases; junction bases outside the gene matches: 6. Germline CDR1 SGHRS, CDR2 YFSETQ. The CDR3 bases are TGCGCCAGCAGGAAAATGGGACAGCAAGAGACCCAGTACTTC. It is translated as CASRKMGQQETQYF.

The chain joins TRBV10-3 to TRBJ2-7; 7 positions match TRBD1. The CDR3 runs 14 residues. Germline V lookup: CDR1 ENHRY, CDR2 SYGVKD. The trim removed 7 bases at V and 4 bases at J, leaving 10 bases unmatched. CDR3 DNA sequence: TGTGCCATCAAGGGCGACAGGGTTGGGTACGAGCAGTACTTC. Translating it yields CAIKGDRVGYEQYF.

The chain combines TRBV29-1 with TRBJ1-1; D unresolved. Germline V CDR1 and CDR2: SQVTM, ANQGSEA. This CDR3 is built from 15 residues. V shed 4 bases and J shed 0 bases, with 15 bases lying between them. The CDR3 DNA sequence: TGCAGCGTTGTTCTCCCTAAACCAATGAACACTGAAGCTTTCTTT. This sequence encodes CSVVLPKPMNTEAFF.

There are a few counts of this clone. This chain connects TRBV19 to TRBJ1-2, with 8 bases matching TRBD1. The CDR3 loop spans 14 amino acids. V lost 9 bases and J lost 1; bases outside the gene matches: 7. The germline CDR1 and CDR2 sequences are LNHDA and SQIVND (reference sequence). The CDR3 DNA reads as TGTGCCAGCAGCCGGGACAGGAGTAACTATGGCTACACCTTC. This translates into CASSRDRSNYGYTF.

CDR3 in DNA: TGTGCCAGCAGCCCAGGGACAGGGGACGCCCTGCTTACGAAAAACATTCAGTACTTC. Translating gives CASSPGTGDALLTKNIQYF. This chain links TRBV11-2 with TRBJ2-4; the match to TRBD1 covers 10 bases. This CDR3 is 19 amino acids long. Germline-derived CDR1 and CDR2 are SGHAT and FQNNGV. V shed 5 bases, J shed 4 bases, and the junction held 17 bases outside the gene matches.

The chain combines TRBV7-2 with TRBJ2-7; D is possibly TRBD2 (6 bases). The CDR3 is made up of 14 amino acids. The germline CDR1 and CDR2 sequences are SGHTA and FQGNSA. Trimming cost V 6 bases and J 2 bases, with 14 bases left between them. The CDR3 loop is CASRRNGGPYEQYF. In DNA form, the CDR3 reads TGTGCCAGCAGGCGCAACGGAGGGCCCTACGAGCAGTACTTC.

Concerning this clone: This sample also contains other DNA sequences that code for the same CDR3. V gene TRBV5-1 combines with J gene TRBJ1-1; 7 bases map to TRBD1. Germline V CDR1 and CDR2: SGHRS, YFSETQ. J lost 1 base, V lost 3 bases, and 3 bases had no gene match. The CDR3 contains 14 residues. The CDR3, as DNA: TGCGCCAGCAGCTCATCAGGGGGGAACACTGAAGCTTTCTTT. As protein: CASSSSGGNTEAFF.

The chain has TRBV4-1 and TRBJ2-2; D is ambiguous. The CDR3 sequence is 16 residues long. V was trimmed by 2 bases and J by 9 bases, leaving 19 bases between them. Germline CDR1 reads MGHRA; CDR2 reads YSYEKL. DNA of the CDR3: TGCGCCAGCAGCCAATTTTTCACAGCCGCTAAGAGGGAGCTGTTTTTT. It yields the protein CASSQFFTAAKRELFF.

V is TRBV3-1 (or the pseudogene TRBV3-2) and J is TRBJ1-2; D unclear. V gave up 1 base and J gave up 8 bases, with 14 bases separating them. Germline V gene lookup returns CDR1 LGHDT and CDR2 YNNKEL (reference sequence). This CDR3 region has 14 residues. CDR3 loop: CASSQASGREGYTF. In DNA, the CDR3 is TGTGCCAGCAGCCAAGCATCTGGTAGAGAAGGCTACACCTTC.

The V and J genes are TRBV7-3 and TRBJ2-1, with 7 bases lining up with TRBD2. In germline, CDR1 is SGHTA, CDR2 FQGTGA. The V and J ends lost 5 bases and 2 bases, in that order; junction bases with no gene match: 3. CDR3 length: 14 amino acids. The DNA for the CDR3 is TGTGCCAGCAGCGCGAGCGGGACCTACAATGAGCAGTTCTTC. It specifies CASSASGTYNEQFF.

This clone was observed a few times. V gene TRBV5-5 combines with J gene TRBJ1-1; tentative D call: TRBD1 (6 bases). The V and J ends lost 4 bases and 4 bases respectively, with 20 bases between them. The CDR3 runs 16 residues. The germline V gene has CDR1 SGHKS and CDR2 YYEKEE (reference sequence). Here the CDR3 DNA reads TGTGCCAGCAGCGTTACCGGGACACGGATTTCCACTGAAGCTTTCTTT. Its translation: CASSVTGTRISTEAFF.

The V and J genes are TRBV3-1 (or the pseudogene TRBV3-2) and TRBJ2-7; 8 bases match TRBD2. Germline trimming cut 4 bases from V and 2 bases from J; bases unmatched to any gene: 10. The CDR3 is 16 amino acids. CDR1 LGHDT and CDR2 YNNKEL come from the germline V gene (reference sequence). For the CDR3, the DNA is TGTGCCAGCAGCCCAGAAATGGTAGCGGGACCCTACGAGCAGTACTTC. Its protein product is CASSPEMVAGPYEQYF.

This chain uses TRBV20-1 with TRBJ2-7; no clear D gene. This CDR3 is 11 amino acids long. Germline CDR1 and CDR2: DFQATT and SNEGSKA (reference sequence). V lost 6 bases and J lost 3, with 9 bases in between. CDR3 DNA: TGCAGTGCCCAGTCAGGCTACGAGCAGTACTTC. As protein: CSAQSGYEQYF.

This chain connects TRBV11-2 to TRBJ2-7; D uncertain. Germline V gene sequence: CDR1 SGHAT, CDR2 FQNNGV. This CDR3 region has 13 residues. Trimming took 3 bases from V and 7 from J, leaving 13 bases between them. The CDR3 here is CASSLVYGREQYF. The CDR3 DNA is TGTGCCAGCAGCTTGGTTTACGGTCGGGAGCAGTACTTC.

The V and J genes are TRBV27 and TRBJ2-7; 7 nucleotides match TRBD1. The CDR3 totals 13 residues. J lost 6 bases, V lost 6 bases, and 8 bases had no gene match. Germline CDR1 is MNHEY and CDR2 is SMNVEV (reference sequence). The DNA of the CDR3 is TGTGCCAGCAGCGACACAGGGGTAGGCGAGCAGTACTTC. This gives the protein CASSDTGVGEQYF.

The chain is built from TRBV19 and TRBJ2-6; D unclear. The CDR3 runs 14 residues. The V end was cut by 9 bases, the J end by 0 bases, with 9 bases between. Germline V CDR1 and CDR2: LNHDA, SQIVND (reference sequence). Here the CDR3 DNA reads TGTGCCAGCACTAACTTCTCTGGGGCCAACGTCCTGACTTTC. Protein product: CASTNFSGANVLTF.

Turning to this clone: A junction end diverges from the germline sequence, so it may reflect a read error. This chain joins TRBV5-1 and TRBJ1-1; D call uncertain. Germline V gene sequence: CDR1 SGHRS, CDR2 YFSETQ. This CDR3 is 15 amino acids long. CDR3 bases: TGCGCCAGCAGCTTGGTGTCAGGCCCGAACCCTGAAGCTTTCTTT. Translating gives CASSLVSGPNPEAFF.

This clone was counted a few times. The rearrangement uses TRBV27 and TRBJ2-2; 9 bases are a match to TRBD2. From germline, CDR1 is MNHEY and CDR2 SMNVEV (reference sequence). CDR3 length: 16 amino acids. V shed 3 bases and J 3 bases; nucleotides not matched to a gene: 5. The CDR3 bases are TGTGCCAGCAGTTTGGCGGGAGGGCCGCACACCGGGGAGCTGTTTTTT. It codes for CASSLAGGPHTGELFF.

This clone was counted once. The J gene is TRBJ2-2, the V gene TRBV10-2, with TRBD1 as a possible D gene (6 bases). Germline V gene sequence: CDR1 WSHSY, CDR2 SAAADI. CDR3 length: 13 residues. With 7 bases removed from V and 6 bases from J, the gap between germline ends came to 12 bases. The CDR3 here is CASNGQTAGELFF. The CDR3, as DNA: TGCGCCAGCAACGGACAGACCGCCGGGGAGCTGTTTTTT.

The V gene is TRBV9, the J gene TRBJ2-1, with 9 bases aligning to TRBD2. CDR1 SGDLS and CDR2 YYNGEE come from the germline V gene. Germline trimming cut 0 bases from V and 2 bases from J; bases unmatched to any gene: 12. The CDR3 loop spans 19 amino acids. The CDR3, as DNA: TGTGCCAGCAGCGTAGCGGGCAAGCGGGAGGCCAATGCCTACAATGAGCAGTTCTTC. Translation: CASSVAGKREANAYNEQFF.

This chain links TRBV11-2 with TRBJ2-7; D may be TRBD1 (5 bases). Germline V CDR1 and CDR2: SGHAT, FQNNGV. This CDR3 comprises 15 residues. Trimming took 0 bases from V and 2 from J, leaving 11 bases between them. CDR3 residues: CASSLEAGLTYEQYF. DNA of the CDR3: TGTGCCAGCAGCTTAGAGGCAGGGTTGACCTACGAGCAGTACTTC.

The V call is TRBV11-3, the J call TRBJ2-3, with a possible D match to TRBD1 (5 bases). CDR3 size: 15 residues. CDR1 SGHNT and CDR2 YENEEA come from the germline V gene. V was pared by 1 base and J by 3 bases, with 11 bases between. CDR3 in amino acids: CASSLGAGLTDTQYF. Here the CDR3 DNA reads TGTGCCAGCAGCTTAGGGGCAGGGTTAACAGATACGCAGTATTTT.

On this clone itself: The sample holds other DNA sequences that translate to the same CDR3. This chain uses TRBV27 with TRBJ1-2; D not resolved. This CDR3 has 13 residues. Trimming shortened V by 6 bases and J by 2 bases, and 10 bases separated the two germline ends. From germline, CDR1 is MNHEY and CDR2 SMNVEV (reference sequence). The CDR3 loop reads CASSLGQNYGYTF. The CDR3, as DNA: TGTGCCAGCAGCCTAGGCCAGAACTATGGCTACACCTTC.

The rearrangement joins TRBV6-5 to TRBJ2-3, with TRBD2 as a possible D gene (5 bases). Germline assignment: CDR1 MNHEY and CDR2 SVGAGI. This CDR3 comprises 15 residues. V was pared by 2 bases and J by 4 bases, with 13 bases between. The CDR3 protein is CASSYTARGSDTQYF. The CDR3 DNA follows: TGTGCCAGCAGTTACACGGCTAGAGGGTCAGATACGCAGTATTTT.

V gene TRBV18 combines with J gene TRBJ2-3; D might be TRBD1 (5 bases). The CDR3 is 15 amino acids. CDR1 and CDR2 from the germline V gene are KGHSH and LQKENI. V was pared by 4 bases and J by 0 bases, with 11 bases between. CDR3 amino acids: CASSLGRVSTDTQYF. The CDR3 DNA is TGTGCCAGCTCACTCGGCAGGGTTAGCACAGATACGCAGTATTTT.

This chain links TRBV29-1 with TRBJ1-1, with TRBD1 identical over 11 bases. CDR1 SQVTM and CDR2 ANQGSEA come from the germline V gene. J gave up 8 bases and V 3 bases, and 8 bases lay outside the gene matches. The CDR3 has 14 residues. Here the CDR3 DNA reads TGCAGCGTTGAGGGTGGACAGGGGGCAGGCGAAGCTTTCTTT. The encoded protein is CSVEGGQGAGEAFF. Drawing the rest from reference TRBV29-1 and TRBJ1-1, the complete variable domain is SAVISQKPSRDICQRGTSLTIQCQVDSQVTMMFWYRQQPGQSLTLIATANQGSEATYESGFVIDKFPISRPNLTFSTLTVSNMSPEDSSIYLCSVEGGQGAGEAFFGQGTRLTVV.

The chain links TRBV5-4 to TRBJ1-1, with TRBD1 as a possible D gene (5 bases). CDR3 length equals 12 residues. Germline V lookup: CDR1 SGHNT, CDR2 YYREEE (reference sequence). The V and J ends lost 10 bases and 4 bases respectively, with 14 bases between them. CDR3 sequence: CAVLGGSTEAFF. The CDR3 DNA reads TGTGCCGTCCTGGGGGGGTCCACTGAAGCTTTCTTT.

This clone was seen only a few times. The CDR3 region is CASSPGVTNEQYF. Written as DNA, the CDR3 is TGCGCCAGCAGCCCAGGGGTTACGAACGAGCAGTACTTC. The rearrangement links TRBV5-1 to TRBJ2-7, with D maybe TRBD1 (6 bases). CDR3 size: 13 residues. Germline CDR1 SGHRS, CDR2 YFSETQ. Trimming cost V 4 bases and J 5 bases, with 13 bases left between them.

The genes are TRBV18 and TRBJ1-5; 8 positions match TRBD1. The CDR3 consists of 15 residues. Germline assignment: CDR1 KGHSH and CDR2 LQKENI. Germline trimming cut 3 bases from V and 3 bases from J; bases unmatched to any gene: 4. The CDR3 is CASSPQTGANQPQHF. As DNA, the CDR3 is TGTGCCAGCTCACCGCAGACAGGGGCCAATCAGCCCCAGCATTTT.